The 30 T cell receptor beta chains given below trace back to one sample, sequenced in a study of T-cell reconstitution after alpha-beta-depleted transplantation in children. The TCRbeta library incorporated unique molecular identifiers. Each CDR3 protein is one row after TCRdb ran MiXCR on the PCR reads. In the table there are 240,000 or so distinct CDR3 sequences, approximately 12% of which are singletons. The sample in question was PBMCs from the stem cell graft donor, obtained from the stem cell graft. The source is a human donor who donated a stem cell graft to a child with acute lymphoblastic leukemia.

This clonotype was seen repeatedly, ten times or more. V gene TRBV30 combines with J gene TRBJ1-1, with D maybe TRBD1 (5 bases). Germline V gene lookup returns CDR1 GTSNPN and CDR2 SVGIG (reference sequence). V was cut by 0 bases and J by 11 bases, with 13 bases left in between. The CDR3 covers 12 residues. Written as DNA, the CDR3 is TGTGCCTGGAGTGTCGTCCCCCGGGACGCTTTCTTT. It translates to CAWSVVPRDAFF.

Many counts were recorded for this clonotype. The rearrangement links TRBV25-1 to TRBJ1-1, with unresolved D. Germline-derived CDR1 and CDR2 are MGHDK and SYGVNS. CDR3 length equals 12 residues. Trimming removed 6 bases at V and 3 bases at J, with 8 bases between. The CDR3 is CASSGRYTEAFF. CDR3 nucleotides: TGTGCCAGCAGCGGCAGATACACTGAAGCTTTCTTT. The whole variable domain, remainder taken from reference TRBV25-1 and TRBJ1-1, is EADIYQTPRYLVIGTGKKITLECSQTMGHDKMYWYQQDPGMELHLIHYSYGVNSTEKGDLSSESTVSRIRTEHFPLTLESARPSHTSQYLCASSGRYTEAFFGQGTRLTVV.

This clonotype was recorded once. A read error may account for a junction end that differs from germline. The rearrangement links TRBV27 to TRBJ2-3; 8 nucleotides align to TRBD1. Germline V gene lookup returns CDR1 MNHEY and CDR2 SMNVEV (reference sequence). The CDR3 sequence is 16 residues long. CDR3 region: CASSLPPTGATDTPYF. The DNA for the CDR3 is TGTGCCAGCAGTTTGCCCCCGACAGGGGCGACAGATACGCCGTATTTT.

The rearrangement joins TRBV18 to TRBJ2-7; unclear D gene. CDR3 size: 13 residues. Germline-derived CDR1 and CDR2 are KGHSH and LQKENI. The V end lost 2 bases, the J end lost 5 bases, and 10 bases lay between the germline ends. Here the CDR3 DNA reads TGTGCCAGCTCACCAGCCACAAACCACGAGCAGTACTTC. It translates to CASSPATNHEQYF.

This clonotype was recorded at least ten times. The chain recombines TRBV28 with TRBJ2-5; D remains ambiguous. The CDR3 has 16 amino acids. Trimming removed 2 bases at V and 1 base at J, with 14 bases between. The germline CDR1 and CDR2 sequences are MDHEN and SYDVKM. The CDR3 here is CASSLERRTGQETQYF. The CDR3 DNA follows: TGTGCCAGCAGTTTAGAAAGGAGAACTGGCCAAGAGACCCAGTACTTC. Supplemented by reference TRBV28 and TRBJ2-5, the full variable domain reads DVKVTQSSRYLVKRTGEKVFLECVQDMDHENMFWYRQDPGLGLRLIYFSYDVKMKEKGDIPEGYSVSREKKERFSLILESASTNQTSMYLCASSLERRTGQETQYFGPGTRLLVL.

The sample holds a few counts of this clonotype. This rearrangement joins TRBV14 to TRBJ1-1, with unresolved D. V was trimmed by 6 bases and J by 3 bases, leaving 20 bases between them. This CDR3 spans 16 amino acids. Germline V gene data show CDR1 as SGHDN and CDR2 as FVKESK. CDR3 sequence: CASSPIGRERDTEAFF. CDR3 coding DNA: TGTGCCAGCAGTCCTATCGGACGGGAGAGGGACACTGAAGCTTTCTTT.

This clonotype was observed many times. The V and J genes are TRBV5-1 and TRBJ1-1; D is undetermined. CDR3 length: 12 residues. Deletions cut 4 bases from V and 10 bases from J, with 14 bases between. Germline assignment: CDR1 SGHRS and CDR2 YFSETQ. The CDR3 loop is CASSREEQGAFF. The CDR3 bases are TGCGCCAGCAGCCGCGAAGAACAAGGAGCTTTCTTT.

This clonotype occurred many times. The J gene is TRBJ2-1, the V gene TRBV4-3; TRBD1 or TRBD2 may be the D gene (5 bases each). Germline V gene data show CDR1 as LGHNA and CDR2 as YSLEER. This CDR3 region has 15 residues. V was cut by 3 bases and J by 0 bases, with 9 bases left in between. The CDR3 nucleotides read TGCGCCAGCAGCCATGGGGGTAGCTCCTACAATGAGCAGTTCTTC. As protein: CASSHGGSSYNEQFF.

About this clonotype itself: The junction departs from germline at one end; a sequencing error may be responsible. This chain joins TRBV12-3 or TRBV12-4 and TRBJ2-7, with D possibly being TRBD2 (5 bases). The CDR3 length is 16 residues. The CDR3 region is CATSSPFGSSIGQQYF. DNA for the CDR3: TGTGCCACCAGTTCCCCCTTCGGGTCTAGCATCGGTCAACAGTACTTC.

Notes on this clonotype: Just one base apart from a much larger clone, this may be a read error. The chain recombines TRBV11-2 with TRBJ2-5, with TRBD2 as a possible D gene (6 bases). Germline V gene data show CDR1 as SGHAT and CDR2 as FQNNGV. CDR3 length equals 12 residues. V lost 8 bases, J lost 5 bases, and 12 bases lay in between. The CDR3, as DNA: TGTGCCAGCTGTTTTGGGGGGGAGACCCAGTACTTC. Translation: CASCFGGETQYF.

This clonotype appeared many times. This rearrangement joins TRBV21-1 to TRBJ1-2; whether TRBD1, the table's D call, matches the DNA was not checked. TRBV21-1 is given as a pseudogene. The CDR3 runs 14 residues. In DNA, the CDR3 is TGTGCCAGCAGCAACCGGACAGGGGGGCATGGCTACACCTTC. Translated, it gives CASSNRTGGHGYTF.

In this sample, this clonotype turned up many times. V gene TRBV29-1 combines with J gene TRBJ1-1; TRBD1 is a possible D gene (6 bases). The CDR3 length is 15 residues. Germline CDR1 SQVTM, CDR2 ANQGSEA. The ends were cut back, 4 bases at V and 2 bases at J, with 17 bases in the middle. CDR3 DNA: TGCAGCGTTGGAAGACCCGGACAGTATAACACTGAAGCTTTCTTT. Translating it yields CSVGRPGQYNTEAFF.

This clonotype was detected only a few times. The V call is TRBV20-1, the J call TRBJ1-6, with a tentative D call TRBD1 (5 bases). The CDR3 spans 17 residues. CDR1 is DFQATT, CDR2 SNEGSKA, per germline (reference sequence). Trimming cost V 5 bases and J 0 bases, with 17 bases left between them. The CDR3: CSAPPVGGSSYNSPLHF. The CDR3 nucleotides are TGCAGTGCTCCCCCTGTGGGGGGAAGCTCCTATAATTCACCCCTCCACTTT.

This clonotype came up many times. V gene TRBV12-3 or TRBV12-4 combines with J gene TRBJ1-1, with D unresolved. The CDR3 runs to 13 residues. V lost 5 bases to trimming and J lost 5 bases, with 12 bases between them. CDR3 nucleotide sequence: TGTGCCAGCAGTCTCGGACCTGGTACTGAAGCTTTCTTT. Translating gives CASSLGPGTEAFF.

On this clonotype: A read error may be the cause here, since a much bigger clone is one base away. The chain recombines TRBV12-3 or TRBV12-4 with TRBJ2-7, with D tentatively TRBD1 or TRBD2 (5 bases each). The ends were cut back, 0 bases at V and 6 bases at J, with 21 bases in the middle. This CDR3 contains 17 residues. The CDR3 nucleotides are TGTGCCAGCAGTTTAGCTTTGGTAAGGGACGCTTCTCTCGAGCAGTACTTC. Protein product: CASSLALVRDASLEQYF.

This clonotype was detected many times. The chain recombines TRBV18 with TRBJ2-3, with D tentatively TRBD2 (5 bases). V lost 6 bases, J lost 2 bases, and 18 bases lay in between. This CDR3 contains 16 residues. Germline assignment: CDR1 KGHSH and CDR2 LQKENI. The CDR3 DNA is TGTGCCAGCTCCGGGAATGGGCCCCCCTCCACAGATACGCAGTATTTT. As protein: CASSGNGPPSTDTQYF.

This clonotype was seen ten or more times. This rearrangement joins TRBV10-3 to TRBJ1-5; 7 positions agree with TRBD1. V lost 8 bases to trimming and J lost 4 bases; unmatched junction nucleotides: 5. The V gene's germline CDR1 is ENHRY and CDR2 SYGVKD. The CDR3 totals 13 residues. The CDR3 protein is CAIRGQVNQPQHF. CDR3 coding DNA: TGTGCCATCCGAGGACAGGTTAATCAGCCCCAGCATTTT.

This clonotype was seen at least ten times. The chain is built from TRBV7-9 and TRBJ2-3; D is perhaps TRBD2 (5 bases). The germline gives CDR1 SEHNR, CDR2 FQNEAQ (reference sequence). Between the trimmed V and J ends, which lost 6 bases and 0 bases, there was a span of 16 bases. The CDR3 loop spans 16 amino acids. CDR3 coding DNA: TGTGCCAGCAGACCCCCGGACTCCCGTAGCACAGATACGCAGTATTTT. Protein product: CASRPPDSRSTDTQYF.

At least ten counts were recorded for this clonotype. This chain links TRBV20-1 with TRBJ2-5, with 9 nucleotides matching TRBD1. The V gene's germline CDR1 is DFQATT and CDR2 SNEGSKA (reference sequence). Losses at the gene ends were 4 bases for V and 4 bases for J; bases not matched to a gene: 7. The CDR3 covers 14 residues. The CDR3 DNA reads TGCAGTGCTACCTGGACAGGGGTGAGAGAGACCCAGTACTTC. It codes for CSATWTGVRETQYF.

This clonotype was seen at least ten times. This chain's CDR3 is CASRPPRTSYEQYF. The DNA of the CDR3 is TGTGCCAGCAGGCCCCCTCGGACTTCCTACGAGCAGTACTTC. The chain combines TRBV28 with TRBJ2-7, with a possible D match to TRBD2 (5 bases). The CDR3 covers 14 residues. Trimming left V 6 bases short and J 1 base short, with 13 bases between. From germline, CDR1 is MDHEN and CDR2 SYDVKM.

About this clonotype itself: This may arise from a read error, as a much more abundant clone is one base away. The rearrangement links TRBV29-1 to TRBJ1-2; TRBD1 matches at 10 bases. The CDR3 is 18 residues long. The germline V gene encodes CDR1 SQVTM and CDR2 ANQGSEA. With 2 bases clipped from V and 4 bases from J, the junction kept 16 bases outside the gene matches. The chain's CDR3 is CSVENWPPVGTGAYGYTF. The CDR3 DNA reads as TGCAGCGTTGAAAACTGGCCCCCCGTCGGGACAGGGGCCTATGGCTACACCTTC.

This clonotype has a count of ten or more. The chain employs TRBV5-1 and TRBJ2-5, with D possibly TRBD2 on 7 matching bases. This CDR3 contains 15 residues. Germline CDR1 is SGHRS and CDR2 is YFSETQ. Between the trimmed V and J ends, which lost 4 bases and 5 bases, there was a span of 18 bases. DNA for the CDR3: TGCGCCAGCAGCAGAACCCAAGGGGGGGTGGAGACCCAGTACTTC. This translates into CASSRTQGGVETQYF.

At least ten counts were recorded for this clonotype. This chain uses TRBV5-8 with TRBJ2-7; D not resolved. There are 13 residues in the CDR3. V was clipped by 0 bases and J by 1 base, with 5 bases between them. In germline, CDR1 is SGHTS, CDR2 YDEGEE. CDR3 region: CASSLEFSYEQYF. The CDR3 nucleotides read TGTGCCAGCAGCTTGGAGTTTTCCTACGAGCAGTACTTC.

This clonotype has at least ten counts. The chain couples TRBV27 to TRBJ2-3, with 8 nucleotides matching TRBD2. V lost 3 bases, J lost 5 bases, and 1 base stayed unmatched. This CDR3 contains 13 residues. Germline lookup yields CDR1 MNHEY and CDR2 SMNVEV (reference sequence). For the CDR3, the DNA is TGTGCCAGCAGTTTTAGCGGGGAAGATACGCAGTATTTT. This translates into CASSFSGEDTQYF.

The genes are TRBV20-1 and TRBJ2-4, with D perhaps matching TRBD1 (6 bases). The CDR3 has 14 amino acids. CDR1 is DFQATT, CDR2 SNEGSKA, per germline (reference sequence). Trimming took 5 bases from V and 1 from J, leaving 12 bases between them. CDR3 sequence (DNA): TGCAGTGCTCCACAGGGTTCGGCCAAAAACATTCAGTACTTC. Its protein is CSAPQGSAKNIQYF.

There are many counts of this clonotype. The chain recombines TRBV12-3 or TRBV12-4 with TRBJ2-1; TRBD1 matches at 8 bases. The CDR3 runs 16 residues. J gave up 5 bases and V 3 bases, and 9 bases lay outside the gene matches. CDR3 DNA sequence: TGTGCCAGCAGTTTCTCCCCCGGACAGGGAAACAATGAGCAGTTCTTC. Its protein product is CASSFSPGQGNNEQFF.

In its sample, this clonotype was seen many times. This chain connects TRBV28 to TRBJ2-3, with D unresolved. Trimming pared 5 bases from V and 0 bases from J, leaving 6 bases between. The CDR3 is made up of 13 amino acids. Looked up from germline, CDR1 is MDHEN and CDR2 is SYDVKM. CDR3 DNA sequence: TGTGCCAGCAGTCCTGACAGCACAGATACGCAGTATTTT. The encoded protein is CASSPDSTDTQYF.

This clonotype has at least ten counts. CDR3 bases: TGTGCCAGCAGCCATGCAGGGGCTCGTAACGAGCAGTACTTC. Residues: CASSHAGARNEQYF. This sequence joins TRBV7-9 and TRBJ2-7; a weak D match, TRBD1 (6 bases). Trimming stripped 5 bases from V and 5 bases from J, with 16 bases between. CDR3 length equals 14 residues. Germline-derived CDR1 and CDR2 are SEHNR and FQNEAQ (reference sequence). The entire variable domain, with the rest obtained from reference TRBV7-9 and TRBJ2-7, is as follows: DTGVSQNPRHKITKRGQNVTFRCDPISEHNRLYWYRQTLGQGPEFLTYFQNEAQLEKSRLLSDRFSAERPKGSFSTLEIQRTEQGDSAMYLCASSHAGARNEQYFGPGTRLTVT.

The J gene is TRBJ2-7, the V gene TRBV28; D is unresolved. Trimming stripped 0 bases from V and 2 bases from J, with 11 bases between. The CDR3 contains 15 residues. The germline CDR1 and CDR2 sequences are MDHEN and SYDVKM. This chain's CDR3 is CASSLWTDGPYEQYF. CDR3 sequence (DNA): TGTGCCAGCAGTTTATGGACCGACGGACCCTACGAGCAGTACTTC.

This clonotype was detected ten times or more. This sequence joins TRBV18 and TRBJ2-3; D uncertain. Germline V gives CDR1 KGHSH, CDR2 LQKENI. Trimming removed 0 bases at V and 4 bases at J, with 5 bases between. The CDR3 is 13 residues long. The DNA of the CDR3 is TGTGCCAGCTCACCACCTAAGCCAGATACGCAGTATTTT. Protein sequence: CASSPPKPDTQYF.